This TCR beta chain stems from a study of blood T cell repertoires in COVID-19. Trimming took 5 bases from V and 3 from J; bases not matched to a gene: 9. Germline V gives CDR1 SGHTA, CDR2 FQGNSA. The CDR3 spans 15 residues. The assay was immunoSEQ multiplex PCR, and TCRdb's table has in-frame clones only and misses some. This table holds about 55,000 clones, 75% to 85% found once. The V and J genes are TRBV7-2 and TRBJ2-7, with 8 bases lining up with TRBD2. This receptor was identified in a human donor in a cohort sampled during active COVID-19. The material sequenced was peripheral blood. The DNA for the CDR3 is TGTGCCAGCAGCCAACAGGCGGGGGGACTCTACGAGCAGTACTTC. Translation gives CASSQQAGGLYEQYF.